This T cell receptor beta chain was recorded in a study of CD8 T cells in Susac syndrome. Sequencing of TCR beta was performed on blood CD8+ and CD4+ T cells. Trimming took 5 bases from V and 13 from J, leaving 27 bases between them. The germline V gene has CDR1 DFQATT and CDR2 SNEGSKA (reference sequence). This CDR3 is 15 amino acids long. Study-wide findings and caveats: The TCR sequencing and HLA analysis in the study involved a relatively small number of individuals, as the study acknowledged.

Random hexamers primed reverse transcription of about 0.45 to 1 ug RNA. A multiplex approach, immunoSEQ multiplex PCR, amplified TCR beta CDR3 across 54 Vbeta and 13 Jbeta. MiXCR, run by TCRdb on the immunoSEQ multiplex PCR reads, gives a single entry per CDR3 protein. In the table there are 110,000 or so distinct CDR3 sequences, 94% of which are singletons. Remarks on this clonotype: As yet, its antigen is unknown.

The sample consisted of CD4+ T cells from PBMCs. The chain uses TRBV20-1 and TRBJ2-1; D is possibly TRBD1 or TRBD2 (5 bases each). The TCR comes from a human donor in good health. The DNA of the CDR3 is TGCAGTGCTCCGATACCGGGACGCAATATAGTAACTCAGTTCTTC. The encoded protein is CSAPIPGRNIVTQFF.